These 30 T cell receptor beta chains came from one sample sequenced in a study of blood T cell repertoires in COVID-19. Only in-frame clones appear in the TCRdb table, and some are missing; sequencing was by immunoSEQ multiplex PCR. The sample records roughly 34,000 clones, 75% to 85% being singletons. The sample consisted of peripheral blood. These receptor sequences come from a woman aged 70-85 years with acute or convalescent COVID-19.

This chain links TRBV7-6 with TRBJ2-7, with TRBD2 identical over 12 bases. The CDR3 has 17 amino acids. Per germline, CDR1 SGHVS and CDR2 FNYEAQ. The junction had 7 bases not matched to a gene; V was cut back by 0 bases and J by 4 bases. The CDR3 protein is CASSLAATSGGQYEQYF. In DNA, the CDR3 is TGTGCCAGCAGCTTAGCCGCGACTAGCGGGGGACAGTACGAGCAGTACTTC.

The chain combines TRBV28 with TRBJ1-6; no clear D gene. Germline V gene data show CDR1 as MDHEN and CDR2 as SYDVKM. Trimming removed 6 bases from V and 8 bases from J, with 17 bases in between. CDR3 size: 15 residues. The CDR3 protein is CASRSGVREDSPLHF. CDR3 bases: TGTGCCAGCAGGTCCGGGGTTAGGGAGGATTCACCCCTCCACTTT. The full variable domain, with the rest looked up from reference TRBV28 and TRBJ1-6, is DVKVTQSSRYLVKRTGEKVFLECVQDMDHENMFWYRQDPGLGLRLIYFSYDVKMKEKGDIPEGYSVSREKKERFSLILESASTNQTSMYLCASRSGVREDSPLHFGNGTRLTVT.

The chain combines TRBV5-8 with TRBJ2-1; 7 bases are shared with TRBD1. The junction had 8 bases not matched to a gene; V was cut back by 5 bases and J by 3 bases. Germline lookup yields CDR1 SGHTS and CDR2 YDEGEE. The CDR3 sequence is 15 residues long. CDR3 sequence: CASSDRVLDYNEQFF. CDR3 sequence (DNA): TGTGCCAGCAGTGACAGGGTGCTTGACTACAATGAGCAGTTCTTC.

As regards this clone: The sample holds other DNA sequences that translate to the same CDR3. The V call is TRBV19, the J call TRBJ1-5, with a tentative D call TRBD1 (5 bases). The germline V gene encodes CDR1 LNHDA and CDR2 SQIVND (reference sequence). V was pared by 2 bases and J by 7 bases, with 12 bases between. CDR3 size: 14 residues. CDR3: CASSISQGRQPQHF. The CDR3 nucleotides are TGTGCCAGTAGTATAAGTCAGGGAAGACAGCCCCAGCATTTT.

The rearrangement uses TRBV11-2 and TRBJ2-1, with D possibly matching TRBD2 (5 bases). The germline CDR1 and CDR2 sequences are SGHAT and FQNNGV. The CDR3 is 15 residues long. The V gene lost 4 bases and the J gene lost 3 bases, with 13 bases spanning the gap. CDR3 nucleotide sequence: TGTGCCAGCAGCTCCGGAGCGGAGCACTACAATGAGCAGTTCTTC. It specifies CASSSGAEHYNEQFF.

This clone has only one observation. The chain joins TRBV6-6 to TRBJ1-4; 9 bases are shared with TRBD1. Germline CDR1 MNHNY, CDR2 SVGAGI (reference sequence). Losses at the gene ends were 6 bases for V and 8 bases for J; bases not matched to a gene: 10. This CDR3 has 15 amino acids. The CDR3 here is CASRLPGQGSEKLFF. Here the CDR3 DNA reads TGTGCCAGCAGGCTCCCGGGACAGGGTAGCGAAAAACTGTTTTTT.

The V call is TRBV28, the J call TRBJ2-7; 7 bases align to TRBD1. V was pared by 4 bases and J by 1 base, with 4 bases of the junction left unmatched. The CDR3 loop spans 14 amino acids. The V gene's germline CDR1 is MDHEN and CDR2 SYDVKM. In DNA form, the CDR3 reads TGTGCCAGCAGTTCCGGGACAGTATCCTACGAGCAGTACTTC. This gives the protein CASSSGTVSYEQYF. The full variable domain, completed using reference TRBV28 and TRBJ2-7, is DVKVTQSSRYLVKRTGEKVFLECVQDMDHENMFWYRQDPGLGLRLIYFSYDVKMKEKGDIPEGYSVSREKKERFSLILESASTNQTSMYLCASSSGTVSYEQYFGPGTRLTVT.

This clone was picked up a small number of times. Written as DNA, the CDR3 is TGCAGCGTTGAAGAGTACAGCAACTATGGCTACACCTTC. It codes for CSVEEYSNYGYTF. This chain links TRBV29-1 with TRBJ1-2; D not resolved. V lost 0 bases and J lost 2, with 7 bases in between. The germline V gene has CDR1 SQVTM and CDR2 ANQGSEA. CDR3 size: 13 residues.

At least ten counts were recorded for this clone. V usage is TRBV24-1 and J usage is TRBJ2-2; possible D gene TRBD1, 5 bases. The CDR3 contains 14 residues. V was trimmed by 1 base and J by 6 bases, leaving 8 bases between them. Germline V gene data show CDR1 as KGHDR and CDR2 as SFDVKD. The CDR3 loop is CATSDLGEAGELFF. The DNA of the CDR3 is TGTGCCACCAGTGATTTAGGGGAAGCCGGGGAGCTGTTTTTT.

V gene TRBV5-1 combines with J gene TRBJ2-1, with TRBD2 matching over 7 bases. This CDR3 has 15 amino acids. CDR1 and CDR2 from the germline V gene are SGHRS and YFSETQ. The ends lost 0 bases at V and 0 bases at J; junction bases unmatched: 0. The DNA for the CDR3 is TGCGCCAGCAGCTTGGGCGGGAGCTCCTACAATGAGCAGTTCTTC. The encoded protein is CASSLGGSSYNEQFF.

This clone has just a few counts. The chain combines TRBV7-6 with TRBJ1-4; TRBD1 agrees at 11 bases. This CDR3 comprises 15 residues. In germline, CDR1 is SGHVS, CDR2 FNYEAQ. Trimming removed 5 bases from V and 10 bases from J; junction bases left unmatched: 9. The chain's CDR3 is CASSMDRGRLVKLFF. The CDR3 coding sequence is TGTGCCAGCAGCATGGACAGGGGGCGCTTGGTAAAACTGTTTTTT.

CDR3 in amino acids: CASSRGQGALLINSPLHF. The CDR3 bases are TGTGCCAGCTCAAGGGGACAGGGGGCTCTCCTCATCAATTCACCCCTCCACTTT. The chain uses TRBV18 and TRBJ1-6; 12 bases fit TRBD1. V dropped 5 bases and J dropped 7; count of bases not matched to a gene: 12. Germline CDR1 is KGHSH and CDR2 is LQKENI. This CDR3 comprises 18 residues.

The V gene is TRBV4-1, the J gene TRBJ1-4; D might be TRBD1 (5 bases). Between the trimmed V and J ends, which lost 5 bases and 1 base, there was a span of 14 bases. The CDR3 is 16 amino acids. CDR1 MGHRA and CDR2 YSYEKL come from the germline V gene. The CDR3 region is CASSVKAGLTNEKLFF. For the CDR3, the DNA is TGCGCCAGCAGCGTCAAGGCAGGGCTAACTAATGAAAAACTGTTTTTT.

Only one count was recorded for this clone. J is TRBJ2-3 and V is TRBV5-1; 11 bases are a match to TRBD2. J lost 4 bases, V lost 3 bases, and 7 bases had no gene match. The CDR3 runs to 16 residues. Germline V gives CDR1 SGHRS, CDR2 YFSETQ. The CDR3, as DNA: TGCGCCAGCAGCTCTCAATGGGGACTAGCGGCAGATACGCAGTATTTT. Translated, it gives CASSSQWGLAADTQYF.

The chain combines TRBV5-1 with TRBJ2-5, with 9 bases fitting TRBD2. The CDR3 spans 14 residues. The germline V gene has CDR1 SGHRS and CDR2 YFSETQ. V gave up 0 bases and J gave up 5 bases; unmatched junction bases: 2. The CDR3: CASSLASGAETQYF. For the CDR3, the DNA is TGCGCCAGCAGCTTGGCTAGCGGGGCGGAGACCCAGTACTTC. Full variable domain (outside the CDR3, taken from reference TRBV5-1 and TRBJ2-5): KAGVTQTPRYLIKTRGQQVTLSCSPISGHRSVSWYQQTPGQGLQFLFEYFSETQRNKGNFPGRFSGRQFSNSRSEMNVSTLELGDSALYLCASSLASGAETQYFGPGTRLLVL.

The rearrangement joins TRBV6-1 to TRBJ2-7, with 11 positions matching TRBD2. This CDR3 is 15 amino acids long. Germline CDR1 reads MNHNS; CDR2 reads SASEGT. Unmatched junction bases numbered 4, after V lost 2 bases and J lost 4 bases. This CDR3 is CASSEYGTSGYEQYF. In DNA form, the CDR3 reads TGTGCCAGCAGTGAATACGGGACTAGCGGTTACGAGCAGTACTTC.

This clone is a singleton in its sample. The J gene is TRBJ2-5, the V gene TRBV18; D gene ambiguous. The CDR3 extends over 15 amino acids. The V gene lost 3 bases and the J gene lost 5 bases, with 16 bases spanning the gap. The germline gives CDR1 KGHSH, CDR2 LQKENI. CDR3 protein: CASSPREAALETQYF. Written as DNA, the CDR3 is TGTGCCAGCTCACCCCGAGAGGCTGCATTGGAGACCCAGTACTTC.

The V gene is TRBV3-1 (or the pseudogene TRBV3-2), the J gene TRBJ1-3; D gene unclear. V was cut by 6 bases and J by 2 bases, with 14 bases left in between. This CDR3 spans 15 amino acids. The germline V gene encodes CDR1 LGHDT and CDR2 YNNKEL (reference sequence). CDR3 sequence (DNA): TGTGCCAGCAGGCTCGGTGTGAGAGCTGGAAACACCATATATTTT. Protein: CASRLGVRAGNTIYF.

The chain combines TRBV4-1 with TRBJ2-7; 11 bases match TRBD2. This CDR3 is built from 16 residues. V shed 4 bases and J 6 bases; nucleotides not matched to a gene: 11. Germline assignment: CDR1 MGHRA and CDR2 YSYEKL. CDR3 loop: CASSPLWSLAGGEQYF. The DNA for the CDR3 is TGCGCCAGCAGCCCACTCTGGAGTCTAGCGGGAGGCGAGCAGTACTTC.

V and J are TRBV15 and TRBJ1-3; no clear D gene. The CDR3 is 13 residues long. From germline, CDR1 is LNHNV and CDR2 YYDKDF (reference sequence). Between the trimmed V and J ends, which lost 8 bases and 1 base, there was a span of 9 bases. This CDR3 is CATPSESGNTIYF. Written as DNA, the CDR3 is TGTGCCACCCCTAGCGAATCTGGAAACACCATATATTTT.

The J gene is TRBJ2-7, the V gene TRBV20-1, with D perhaps matching TRBD1 (5 bases). Trimming stripped 3 bases from V and 1 base from J, with 10 bases between. This CDR3 region has 13 residues. CDR1 DFQATT and CDR2 SNEGSKA come from the germline V gene (reference sequence). The CDR3 region has the DNA TGCAGTGCTAGTCCCGACAGTTCCTACGAGCAGTACTTC. The encoded protein is CSASPDSSYEQYF.

The CDR3 bases are TGTGCCAGCAGCTTAGCGGGAGCAGAGTACGAGCAGTACTTC. Its protein product is CASSLAGAEYEQYF. The J gene is TRBJ2-7, the V gene TRBV3-1 (or the pseudogene TRBV3-2), with 9 bases identical to TRBD2. The V gene end was trimmed by 5 bases and the J gene end by 4 bases; junction bases not matched to a gene: 6. Germline values: CDR1 LGHDT, CDR2 YNNKEL (reference sequence). CDR3 length equals 14 residues.

Only one count was recorded for this clone. The J gene is TRBJ2-7, the V gene TRBV6-5; 9 bases fit TRBD1. Trimming took 4 bases from V and 4 from J; bases not matched to a gene: 2. The germline V gene encodes CDR1 MNHEY and CDR2 SVGAGI. CDR3 length: 13 residues. CDR3 region: CASSWDREYEQYF. CDR3 coding DNA: TGTGCCAGCAGTTGGGACAGGGAATACGAGCAGTACTTC.

This rearrangement joins TRBV29-1 to TRBJ2-4, with 7 bases lining up with TRBD1. The CDR3 extends over 14 amino acids. Germline CDR1 reads SQVTM; CDR2 reads ANQGSEA. J lost 9 bases, V lost 6 bases, and 14 bases had no gene match. This CDR3 reads CSVASGTEKGIQYF. In DNA form, the CDR3 reads TGCAGCGTGGCTTCCGGGACAGAAAAAGGCATTCAGTACTTC.

This clone has a handful of counts. V usage is TRBV11-2 and J usage is TRBJ2-1; TRBD2 might be the D (6 bases). Trimming cost V 5 bases and J 2 bases, with 13 bases left between them. Germline V gene sequence: CDR1 SGHAT, CDR2 FQNNGV. The length of the CDR3 is 15 residues. The CDR3 sequence is CASSSGGRPYNEQFF. The CDR3 DNA follows: TGTGCCAGCAGCAGTGGTGGGAGGCCCTACAATGAGCAGTTCTTC.

This chain connects TRBV9 to TRBJ1-1; weak D call: TRBD1 (5 bases). The germline CDR1 and CDR2 sequences are SGDLS and YYNGEE. Trimming left V 3 bases short and J 0 bases short, with 9 bases between. This CDR3 comprises 14 residues. CDR3 amino acids: CASSDGGLNTEAFF. The CDR3 DNA is TGTGCCAGCAGCGACGGGGGGTTGAACACTGAAGCTTTCTTT.

The rearrangement joins TRBV7-2 to TRBJ2-3; tentatively, D is TRBD1 (5 bases). Trimming removed 5 bases from V and 2 bases from J, with 17 bases in between. The germline V gene has CDR1 SGHTA and CDR2 FQGNSA. The length of the CDR3 is 16 residues. CDR3 region: CASSPPGWTITDTQYF. In DNA, the CDR3 is TGTGCCAGCAGCCCCCCAGGGTGGACAATCACAGATACGCAGTATTTT.

The rearrangement links TRBV2 to TRBJ1-2, with 10 bases lining up with TRBD1. The germline CDR1 and CDR2 sequences are SNHLY and FYNNEI. Trimming removed 6 bases from V and 8 bases from J; junction bases left unmatched: 6. This CDR3 spans 13 amino acids. CDR3: CASRSGTGDGYTF. The CDR3 DNA reads as TGTGCCAGCAGATCCGGGACAGGGGACGGCTACACCTTC.

This chain uses TRBV27 with TRBJ2-1, with TRBD1 matching over 9 bases. The germline CDR1 and CDR2 sequences are MNHEY and SMNVEV (reference sequence). The V segment lost 4 bases and the J segment 8 bases; nucleotides outside the gene matches: 6. This CDR3 has 14 amino acids. Here the CDR3 reads CASSWYGDRDEQFF. The DNA of the CDR3 is TGTGCCAGCAGTTGGTATGGGGACAGGGATGAGCAGTTCTTC.

The V gene is TRBV5-1, the J gene TRBJ1-2, with D unclear. The CDR3 covers 12 residues. V lost 2 bases to trimming and J lost 2 bases, with 4 bases between them. Germline values: CDR1 SGHRS, CDR2 YFSETQ. CDR3 DNA sequence: TGCGCCAGCAGCTTAAGCAACTATGGCTACACCTTC. Protein product: CASSLSNYGYTF. Full variable domain (outside the CDR3, taken from reference TRBV5-1 and TRBJ1-2): KAGVTQTPRYLIKTRGQQVTLSCSPISGHRSVSWYQQTPGQGLQFLFEYFSETQRNKGNFPGRFSGRQFSNSRSEMNVSTLELGDSALYLCASSLSNYGYTFGSGTRLTVV.